A selection of T cell receptor beta chains follows, all from one sample in a study of memory CD4+ T cells and cytomegalovirus serostatus. Using immunoSEQ multiplex PCR, the repertoire was profiled, and TCRdb retains in-frame clones only, with some absent. The sample consists of under 85,000 clones, just under 80% of them appearing once. Input material: memory CD4+ T cells from blood. The receptors stem from an adult in good health and CMV-seropositive. The CDR3 runs from the conserved cysteine through the conserved F or W. The D gene is left open where the match is weak. A row's size may be missing; if present it is once, few, many or a size class.

abundance	d_gene	j_gene	v_gene	CDR3nt	CDR3aa
once	TRBD1	TRBJ2-5	TRBV19	TGTGCCAGTGCGCCGGGACAGACCCTGAGGCCCCAAGAGACCCAGTACTTC	CASAPGQTLRPQETQYF
NA	TRBD2	TRBJ2-5	TRBV9	TGTGCCAGCAGCGTAACTAGCGGATGGGAGACCCAGTACTTC	CASSVTSGWETQYF
NA	NA	TRBJ1-3	TRBV7-2	TGTGCCAGCAGCCACTCCGGGATACCCATATATTTT	CASSHSGIPIYF
NA	TRBD1	TRBJ1-1	TRBV19	TGTGCCAGTGGGACAGGGGGCTTTGAAGCTTTCTTT	CASGTGGFEAFF
NA	TRBD2	TRBJ2-5	TRBV7-9	TGTGCCAGCAGTGACGGGGGCGGGAGGGATGAGACCCAGTACTTC	CASSDGGGRDETQYF
NA	TRBD1	TRBJ1-1	TRBV6-5	TGTGTCACTCGTAGGGGGCGGAGGAACACTGAAGCTTTCTTT	CVTRRGRRNTEAFF
few	NA	TRBJ2-4	TRBV30	TGTGCCTGGAGCAAAAGGGGGGGGCGGGAAAACATTCAGTACTTC	CAWSKRGGRENIQYF
NA	NA	TRBJ1-1	TRBV18	TGTGCCAGCTCAAACAGGGTTGTGGAGGGCACTGAAGCTTTCTTT	CASSNRVVEGTEAFF
NA	TRBD1	TRBJ2-1	TRBV5-6	TGTGCCACCCTGGACAGGGCGGGTAAGAATGAGCAGTTCTTC	CATLDRAGKNEQFF
NA	NA	TRBJ2-2	TRBV9	TGTGCCAGCAGCCTGCAACCTAGGGGGGACACCGGGGAGCTGTTTTTT	CASSLQPRGDTGELFF
NA	TRBD1	TRBJ1-4	TRBV6-1	TGTGCCAGCAGTGGGGACAGGGGAGGTCAAAAACTGTTTTTT	CASSGDRGGQKLFF
NA	NA	TRBJ1-6	TRBV30	TGTGCCTGGAATAGGGCCAATTCACCCCTCCACTTT	CAWNRANSPLHF
NA	TRBD2	TRBJ2-2	TRBV11-3	TGTGCCAGCAGCTACGGGGGGAAGAACACCGGGGAGCTGTTTTTT	CASSYGGKNTGELFF
NA	TRBD1	TRBJ1-4	TRBV7-9	TGTGCCAGCAGCTTAGGGACAGGGGAGAATGAAAAACTGTTTTTT	CASSLGTGENEKLFF
NA	TRBD1	TRBJ1-4	TRBV13	TGTGCCAGCAGCTTAGCATCGGGCTCAGGGGGCACTAATGAAAAACTGTTTTTT	CASSLASGSGGTNEKLFF
once	NA	TRBJ1-4	TRBV11-2	TGTGCCAGCAAAAGGGCTAATGAAAAACTGTTTTTT	CASKRANEKLFF
NA	NA	TRBJ2-2	TRBV6-1	TGTGCCAGTCCGACTGCGAACACCGGGGAGCTGTTTTTT	CASPTANTGELFF
NA	NA	TRBJ1-3	TRBV14	TGTGCCAGCAGCCAACGTGCCCGGAACACCATATATTTT	CASSQRARNTIYF
NA	NA	TRBJ1-3	TRBV15	TGTGCCACCAGCAGAGATCAAGGGGCTGGAAACACCATATATTTT	CATSRDQGAGNTIYF
NA	TRBD1	TRBJ1-4	TRBV18	TGTGCCAGCTCACCCGGGACAGGGAATGAAAAACTGTTTTTT	CASSPGTGNEKLFF
NA	NA	TRBJ2-3	TRBV6-5	TGTGCCAGCGGCCCTCAGGTCGGAGGGAGTACGCAGTATTTT	CASGPQVGGSTQYF